A selection of T cell receptor beta chains follows, all from one sample in a study of Ad26.COV2.S vaccination and SARS-CoV-2 variants. Data came from immunoSEQ multiplex PCR; TCRdb stores just in-frame clones and leaves some out. The sample holds more than 250,000 clones, 70% to 90% seen once. Sequencing used peripheral blood, obtained in a trial of Ad26.COV2.S vaccine versus placebo. The receptors shown here come from a person aged 18-65 years who received the Ad26.COV2.S COVID-19 vaccine or a placebo. The CDR3 runs from the conserved cysteine through the conserved F or W. The D gene is left open where the match is weak. Clone size is shown for a subset of rows, as once, few, many or a class of expanded clone.

TRBV2	TRBJ1-5	-	TRBD1	TGTGCCAGCAAACGGGAAGGGACAGGGTTGTTAGGCAATCAGCCCCAGCATTTT	CASKREGTGLLGNQPQHF
TRBV15	TRBJ1-1	-	-	TGTGCCACCAGCAGAGAGAAGGAGGGGCGGACTGAAGCTTTCTTT	CATSREKEGRTEAFF
TRBV5-1	TRBJ1-2	-	-	TGCGCCAGCAGCTCGGAACAGCAGGTTTTAGCTAACTATGGCTACACCTTC	CASSSEQQVLANYGYTF
TRBV11-2	TRBJ2-3	-	-	TGTGCCAGCAGCTTAGGCCGAGATACGCAGTATTTT	CASSLGRDTQYF
TRBV19	TRBJ1-1	-	-	TGTGCCAGTAGTATCGGGACAAAGAACACTGAAGCTTTCTTT	CASSIGTKNTEAFF
TRBV5-4	TRBJ2-5	-	-	TGTGCCAGCAGCCGCAAGACGGAAGAGACCCAGTACTTC	CASSRKTEETQYF
TRBV13	TRBJ1-2	-	TRBD1	TGTGCCAGCAGCCAAGGGGGGACAGGGCAGGGCTATGGCTACACCTTC	CASSQGGTGQGYGYTF
TRBV7-9	TRBJ2-2	-	-	TGTGCCAGCCCCTCTGGAATCTCGGGGAGTATGTTTACCGGGGAGCTGTTTTTT	CASPSGISGSMFTGELFF
TRBV7-2	TRBJ2-3	once	TRBD2	TGTGCCAGCAGCTTATCGCGGGGGAGCACAGATACGCAGTATTTT	CASSLSRGSTDTQYF
TRBV2	TRBJ1-5	-	-	TGTGCCAGCAGCGGAACGAACAATCAGCCCCAGCATTTT	CASSGTNNQPQHF
TRBV2	TRBJ2-7	-	TRBD2	TGTGCCAGCACCCGGGGGGGTTACGAGCAGTACTTC	CASTRGGYEQYF
TRBV5-8	TRBJ2-3	-	TRBD1	TGTGCCAGCAGCTCAGGGGGTCATAACACAGATACGCAGTATTTT	CASSSGGHNTDTQYF
TRBV3-1/TRBV3-2	TRBJ2-4	-	-	TGTGCCAGCAGCCTAGGTAATTACATTCAGTACTTC	CASSLGNYIQYF
TRBV4-1	TRBJ2-5	-	TRBD2	TGCGCCAGCAGCCAAGTAATTAGCGGGGGCGGAGAGACCCAGTACTTC	CASSQVISGGGETQYF
TRBV14	TRBJ1-5	-	-	TGTGCCAGCAGCGGTGAAGGGAGGGAGAATCAGCCCCAGCATTTT	CASSGEGRENQPQHF
TRBV29-1	TRBJ1-1	-	TRBD1	TGCAGCGTCGACAGGACAGGGATGAACACTGAAGCTTTCTTT	CSVDRTGMNTEAFF
TRBV7-2	TRBJ2-7	-	-	TGTGCCAGCAGCACCATCACCCGGGGCGAGCAGTACTTC	CASSTITRGEQYF
TRBV11-2	TRBJ2-7	-	-	TGTGCCAGCAGCTTAGGGGCCTACGAGCAGTACTTC	CASSLGAYEQYF
TRBV27	TRBJ1-4	-	-	TGTGCCAGCAGCCCCACCCCCAATAATGAAAAACTGTTTTTT	CASSPTPNNEKLFF
TRBV6-5	TRBJ2-1	once	-	TGTGCCAGCAGTTACGTTACAGGAACGGGAAATGAGCAGTTCTTC	CASSYVTGTGNEQFF
TRBV27	TRBJ1-6	-	-	TGTGCCAGCAGTTGGGCGGGTTATAATTCACCCCTCCACTTT	CASSWAGYNSPLHF
TRBV5-1	TRBJ2-1	-	-	TGCGCCAGCAGCTTGGTTCAGGGGAGGTCGGCCAATGAGCAGTTCTTC	CASSLVQGRSANEQFF
TRBV5-1	TRBJ2-1	-	TRBD2	TGCGCCAGCAGCTTGGCGGGAGGTAGATTAGATGAGCAGTTCTTC	CASSLAGGRLDEQFF
TRBV12-5	TRBJ2-1	once	-	TGTGCTAGTGGTTTTCCAGGGACCGATGAGCAGTTCTTC	CASGFPGTDEQFF
TRBV30	TRBJ2-5	-	TRBD1	TGTGCCTGGAACAGGGGTTTATTTGAGACCCAGTACTTC	CAWNRGLFETQYF
TRBV5-1	TRBJ2-1	-	TRBD1	TGCGCCAGCAGCTCGGACAGGGGGGGATACAATGAGCAGTTCTTC	CASSSDRGGYNEQFF
TRBV5-4	TRBJ2-1	-	TRBD1	TGTGCCAGCAGCCATGGACAGGGGGCTTACAATGAGCAGTTCTTC	CASSHGQGAYNEQFF
TRBV5-5	TRBJ1-1	-	-	TGTGCCAGCAGCTTGCGGACTCCCAACACTGAAGCTTTCTTT	CASSLRTPNTEAFF
TRBV19	TRBJ2-1	-	-	TGTGCCAGTAGTATAGTTGACAGCAATATCTACAATGAGCAGTTCTTC	CASSIVDSNIYNEQFF
TRBV19	TRBJ1-2	-	TRBD1	TGTGCCAGTAGTATTCAAGGGGGCGTTTTCTATGGCTACACCTTC	CASSIQGGVFYGYTF
TRBV18	TRBJ1-6	-	-	TGTGCCAGCTCACCACGGGGCTCCTATAATTCACCCCTCCACTTT	CASSPRGSYNSPLHF
TRBV18	TRBJ1-2	-	-	TGTGCCAGCTCACCATCGGGGGTAGGCTATGGCTACACCTTC	CASSPSGVGYGYTF
TRBV29-1	TRBJ2-2	-	TRBD2	TGCAGCGTTGAGGCTAGCGGGGGGGCCCTAACCGGGGAGCTGTTTTTT	CSVEASGGALTGELFF
TRBV19	TRBJ1-2	-	-	TGTGCCAGTAGCTTCTATGGGGAAACCTTCTATGGCTACACCTTC	CASSFYGETFYGYTF
TRBV6-5	TRBJ1-3	-	TRBD1	TGTGCCAGCAGTTTGGACAGGGACTCTGGAAACACCATATATTTT	CASSLDRDSGNTIYF
TRBV6-2/TRBV6-3	TRBJ2-2	-	-	TGTGCCAGCAGTTATCTAGACATCGCGAACACCGGGGAGCTGTTTTTT	CASSYLDIANTGELFF
TRBV7-9	TRBJ1-5	-	-	TGTGCCAGCAGCTTTAATTCTCTAAGGGGTAATCAGCCCCAGCATTTT	CASSFNSLRGNQPQHF
TRBV6-6	TRBJ2-7	-	-	TGTGCCAGCAGTCAAGGGGAGCAGTACTTC	CASSQGEQYF
TRBV29-1	TRBJ1-1	-	-	TGCAGCGTCGCTAACAGGGCGGGAAACACTGAAGCTTTCTTT	CSVANRAGNTEAFF
TRBV15	TRBJ2-3	-	-	TGTGCCACCAGCATTACTAACCCTAGCACAGATACGCAGTATTTT	CATSITNPSTDTQYF
TRBV3-1/TRBV3-2	TRBJ2-3	once	-	TGTGCCAGCAGCCAGGAGGGGGTTGAGGATACGCAGTATTTT	CASSQEGVEDTQYF
TRBV24-1	TRBJ2-2	once	TRBD1	TGTGCCACCAGTGACCCCCGACAGGGAACCGGGGAGCTGTTTTTT	CATSDPRQGTGELFF
TRBV4-3	TRBJ1-2	-	-	TGCGCCAGCAGCCAAGGCAGCAACCCGGGGGCCTATGGCTACACCTTC	CASSQGSNPGAYGYTF
TRBV7-3	TRBJ1-1	-	-	TGTGCCAGCAGTCTCGGGCCTACAGGGAACACTGAAGCTTTCTTT	CASSLGPTGNTEAFF
TRBV2	TRBJ1-2	-	TRBD1	TGTGCCACTCAGGAGGGTACAGGGGACTATGGCTACACCTTC	CATQEGTGDYGYTF
TRBV7-2	TRBJ1-2	-	-	TGTGCCAGCAGCTTAGGGCAGGGATATGGCTACACCTTC	CASSLGQGYGYTF
TRBV19	TRBJ1-4	-	-	TGTGCCAGTAGTATGTGGGGTGTTAATGAAAAACTGTTTTTT	CASSMWGVNEKLFF
TRBV5-4	TRBJ1-6	-	-	TGTGCCAGCAGCCTACCGAAGGAACCCTATAATTCACCCCTCCACTTT	CASSLPKEPYNSPLHF
TRBV3-1/TRBV3-2	TRBJ1-1	-	TRBD1	TGTGCCAGCAGCCTACTTACAGGGGGCGCGGGGAACACTGAAGCTTTCTTT	CASSLLTGGAGNTEAFF
TRBV6-2/TRBV6-3	TRBJ2-7	few	-	TGTGCCAGCAGTCAAGGGGGCGGGACCTACGAGCAGTACTTC	CASSQGGGTYEQYF
TRBV3-1/TRBV3-2	TRBJ1-6	-	-	TGTGCCAGCAGCCAAGATCCCAACTCCGGGACATACTATTCACCCCTCCACTTT	CASSQDPNSGTYYSPLHF
TRBV7-2	TRBJ2-7	-	TRBD1	TGTGCCAGCAGCTACGGGGTAAGGACAGGGCACTACGAGCAGTACTTC	CASSYGVRTGHYEQYF
TRBV6-1	TRBJ1-3	-	-	TGTGCCAGCAGTGAACTTGAGTTTACCATATATTTT	CASSELEFTIYF
TRBV5-1	TRBJ2-1	-	-	TGCGCCAGCAGCTTGACAAACCGGGAGCAGTTCTTC	CASSLTNREQFF
TRBV19	TRBJ1-5	-	TRBD1	TGTGCCAGTAGTATATTCCCAGTAATCCGGGACAGAAACAATCAGCCCCAGCATTTT	CASSIFPVIRDRNNQPQHF
TRBV11-2	TRBJ1-1	-	-	TGTGCCAGCAGACCACCGGGACGGAGGAACACTGAAGCTTTCTTT	CASRPPGRRNTEAFF
TRBV2	TRBJ1-5	-	-	TGTGCCAGCAGGGAGACAGGCCTTAGCAATCAGCCCCAGCATTTT	CASRETGLSNQPQHF
TRBV27	TRBJ2-7	-	-	TGTGCCAGCAGTTTCGGTTCTGGGAGCATTGGTGAGCAGTACTTC	CASSFGSGSIGEQYF